The source of this T cell receptor beta chain is a study of blood T cell repertoires in COVID-19. Measured with immunoSEQ multiplex PCR; TCRdb has only the in-frame clones, and not every one. This sample has 150,000 to 200,000 clones; around 90% occur once, and the top ten carry less than 5.5%. The length of the CDR3 is 16 residues. Losses at the gene ends were 3 bases for V and 6 bases for J; bases not matched to a gene: 10. Germline V lookup: CDR1 SGHKS, CDR2 YYEKEE (reference sequence). The clonotype was recovered from a human donor in a cohort sampled during active COVID-19. The sample comprised peripheral blood. V gene TRBV5-5 combines with J gene TRBJ1-2, with 11 positions matching TRBD1. This chain's CDR3 is CASSYAGTGGYDGYTF. The CDR3 DNA sequence: TGTGCCAGCAGCTACGCCGGGACAGGGGGATATGATGGCTACACCTTC. Drawing the rest from reference TRBV5-5 and TRBJ1-2, the complete variable domain is DAGVTQSPTHLIKTRGQQVTLRCSPISGHKSVSWYQQVLGQGPQFIFQYYEKEERGRGNFPDRFSARQFPNYSSELNVNALLLGDSALYLCASSYAGTGGYDGYTFGSGTRLTVV.